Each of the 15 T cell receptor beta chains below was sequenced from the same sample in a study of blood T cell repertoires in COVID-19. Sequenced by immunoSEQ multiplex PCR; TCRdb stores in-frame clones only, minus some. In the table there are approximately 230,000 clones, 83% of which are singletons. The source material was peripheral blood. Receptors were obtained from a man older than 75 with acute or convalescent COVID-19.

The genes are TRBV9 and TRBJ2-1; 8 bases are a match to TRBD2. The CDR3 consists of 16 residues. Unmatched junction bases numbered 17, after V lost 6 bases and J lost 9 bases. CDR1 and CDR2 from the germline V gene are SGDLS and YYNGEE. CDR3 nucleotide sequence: TGTGCCAGCACCCCAAGCCAGGGGCCCCGGGGGGGTGAGCAGTTCTTC. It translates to CASTPSQGPRGGEQFF.

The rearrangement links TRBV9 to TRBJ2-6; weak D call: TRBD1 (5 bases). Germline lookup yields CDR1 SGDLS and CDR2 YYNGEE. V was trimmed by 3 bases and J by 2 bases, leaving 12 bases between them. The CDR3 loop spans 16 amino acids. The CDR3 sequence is CASSAKTEPGANVLTF. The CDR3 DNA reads TGTGCCAGCAGCGCGAAGACAGAGCCTGGGGCCAACGTCCTGACTTTC.

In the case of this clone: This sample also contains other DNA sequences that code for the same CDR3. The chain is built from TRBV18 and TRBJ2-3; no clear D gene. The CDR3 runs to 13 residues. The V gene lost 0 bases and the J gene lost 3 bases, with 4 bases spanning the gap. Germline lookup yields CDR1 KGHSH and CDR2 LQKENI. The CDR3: CASSPPSTDTQYF. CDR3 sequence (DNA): TGTGCCAGCTCACCACCGTCTACAGATACGCAGTATTTT.

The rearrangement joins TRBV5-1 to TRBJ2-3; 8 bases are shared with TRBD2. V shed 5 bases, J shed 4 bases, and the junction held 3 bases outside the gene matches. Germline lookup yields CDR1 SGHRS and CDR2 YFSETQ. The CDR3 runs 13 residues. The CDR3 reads CASRRTSPDTQYF. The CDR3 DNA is TGCGCCAGCAGACGGACTAGCCCAGATACGCAGTATTTT.

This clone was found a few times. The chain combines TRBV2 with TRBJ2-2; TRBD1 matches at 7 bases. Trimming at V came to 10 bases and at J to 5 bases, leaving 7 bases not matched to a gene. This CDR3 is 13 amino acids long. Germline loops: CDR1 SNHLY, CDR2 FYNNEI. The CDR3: CATREGATGELFF. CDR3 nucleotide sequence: TGTGCCACCCGAGAGGGGGCAACCGGGGAGCTGTTTTTT. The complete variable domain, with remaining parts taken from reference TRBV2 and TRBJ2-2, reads EPEVTQTPSHQVTQMGQEVILRCVPISNHLYFYWYRQILGQKVEFLVSFYNNEISEKSEIFDDQFSVERPDGSNFTLKIRSTKLEDSAMYFCATREGATGELFFGEGSRLTVL.

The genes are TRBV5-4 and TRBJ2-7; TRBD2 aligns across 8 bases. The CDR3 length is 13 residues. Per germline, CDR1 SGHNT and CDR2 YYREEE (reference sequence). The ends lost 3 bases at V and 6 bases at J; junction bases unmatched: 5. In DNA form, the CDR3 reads TGTGCCAGCAGCTCCGGGGGGGGGCCCGAGCAGTACTTC. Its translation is CASSSGGGPEQYF.

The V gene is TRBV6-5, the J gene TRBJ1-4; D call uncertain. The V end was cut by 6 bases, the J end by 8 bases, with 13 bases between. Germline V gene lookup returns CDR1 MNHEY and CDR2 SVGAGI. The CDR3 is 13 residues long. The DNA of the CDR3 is TGTGCCAGCAGCTCCGGACTGATAGAAAAACTGTTTTTT. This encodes CASSSGLIEKLFF.

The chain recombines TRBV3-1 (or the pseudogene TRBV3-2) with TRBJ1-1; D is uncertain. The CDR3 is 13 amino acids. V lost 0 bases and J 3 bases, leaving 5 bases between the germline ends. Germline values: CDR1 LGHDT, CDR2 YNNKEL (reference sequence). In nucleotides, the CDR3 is TGTGCCAGCAGCCAAGATGCGTACACTGAAGCTTTCTTT. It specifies CASSQDAYTEAFF.

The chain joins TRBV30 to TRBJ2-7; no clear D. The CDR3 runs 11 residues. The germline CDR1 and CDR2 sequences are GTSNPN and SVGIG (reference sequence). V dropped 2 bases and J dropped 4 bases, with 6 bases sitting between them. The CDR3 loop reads CAWSSDYEQYF. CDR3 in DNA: TGTGCCTGGAGTAGCGATTACGAGCAGTACTTC.

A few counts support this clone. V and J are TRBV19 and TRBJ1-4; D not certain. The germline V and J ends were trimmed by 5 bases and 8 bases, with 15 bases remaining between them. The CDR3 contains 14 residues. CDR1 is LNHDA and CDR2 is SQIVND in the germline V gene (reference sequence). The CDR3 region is CASSLREPLEKLFF. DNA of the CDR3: TGTGCCAGTAGTCTCCGGGAACCGCTCGAAAAACTGTTTTTT. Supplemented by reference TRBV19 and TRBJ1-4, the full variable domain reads DGGITQSPKYLFRKEGQNVTLSCEQNLNHDAMYWYRQDPGQGLRLIYYSQIVNDFQKGDIAEGYSVSREKKESFPLTVTSAQKNPTAFYLCASSLREPLEKLFFGSGTQLSVL.

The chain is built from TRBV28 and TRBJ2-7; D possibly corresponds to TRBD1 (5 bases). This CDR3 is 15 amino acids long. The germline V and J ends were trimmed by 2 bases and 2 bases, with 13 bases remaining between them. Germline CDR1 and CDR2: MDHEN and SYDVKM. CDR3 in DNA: TGTGCCAGCAGTTTACAGTCAGGGCCTACCTACGAGCAGTACTTC. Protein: CASSLQSGPTYEQYF.

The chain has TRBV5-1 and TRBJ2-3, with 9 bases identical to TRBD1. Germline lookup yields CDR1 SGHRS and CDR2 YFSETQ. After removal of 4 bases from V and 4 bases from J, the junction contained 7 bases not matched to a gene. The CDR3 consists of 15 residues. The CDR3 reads CASSGPGQGSDTQYF. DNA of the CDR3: TGCGCCAGCAGCGGCCCGGGACAGGGTTCAGATACGCAGTATTTT. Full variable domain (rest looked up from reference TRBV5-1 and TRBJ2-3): KAGVTQTPRYLIKTRGQQVTLSCSPISGHRSVSWYQQTPGQGLQFLFEYFSETQRNKGNFPGRFSGRQFSNSRSEMNVSTLELGDSALYLCASSGPGQGSDTQYFGPGTRLTVL.

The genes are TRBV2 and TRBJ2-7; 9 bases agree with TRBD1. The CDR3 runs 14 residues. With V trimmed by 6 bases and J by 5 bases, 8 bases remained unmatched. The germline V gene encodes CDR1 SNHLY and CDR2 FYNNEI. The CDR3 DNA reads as TGTGCCAGCAGCCGGACAGGGGATATGGACGAGCAGTACTTC. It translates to CASSRTGDMDEQYF.

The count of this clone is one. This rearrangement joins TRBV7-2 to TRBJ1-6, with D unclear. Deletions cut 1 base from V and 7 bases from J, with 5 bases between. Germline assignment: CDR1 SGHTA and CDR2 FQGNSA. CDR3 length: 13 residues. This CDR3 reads CASSLVRNSPLHF. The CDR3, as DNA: TGTGCCAGCAGCTTAGTTCGGAATTCACCCCTCCACTTT.

The CDR3 DNA follows: TGCGCCAGCAGCTCCACTCTGGACAGGGCGCGCTACGAGCAGTACTTC. Translated, it gives CASSSTLDRARYEQYF. The rearrangement links TRBV5-1 to TRBJ2-7; 8 bases map to TRBD1. The CDR3 has 16 amino acids. The V and J ends lost 3 bases and 3 bases, in that order; junction bases with no gene match: 11. Looked up from germline, CDR1 is SGHRS and CDR2 is YFSETQ.